The 2 T cell receptor beta chains listed next were all sequenced from one sample in a study of T cell changes during pregnancy in multiple sclerosis (dated by TCRdb to about 2019). Library method: the immunoSEQ multiplex PCR assay. The immuneACCESS repertoire file appears here via TCRdb, limited to in-frame rearrangements. These files lack a portion of the clones; in checked studies, under half of the deficit traces to unresolved V genes, and the cause of the others is not known. This sample lists more than 45,000 clones; 92% were detected once. The ten top clones hold approximately 0.64% of the sample. The sample consisted of CD4+ T cells from peripheral blood mononuclear cells, taken after pregnancy. Source of these receptors: a female donor with multiple sclerosis, enrolled in a pregnancy study.

Written as DNA, the CDR3 is TGCGCCAGCAGCCTCTACATGGGGGGTTCCTACAATGAGCAGTTCTTC. Its translation: CASSLYMGGSYNEQFF. The chain couples TRBV4-3 to TRBJ2-1; TRBD2 might be the D (6 bases). Germline CDR1 LGHNA, CDR2 YSLEER. The CDR3 sequence is 16 residues long. Trimming removed 4 bases at V and 1 base at J, with 14 bases between.

The CDR3 reads CASSVSGDQETQYF. In DNA, the CDR3 is TGTGCCAGCAGCGTATCCGGGGATCAAGAGACCCAGTACTTC. The V gene is TRBV9, the J gene TRBJ2-5, with a tentative D call TRBD2 (5 bases). The germline V gene encodes CDR1 SGDLS and CDR2 YYNGEE. CDR3 length: 14 amino acids. Trimming pared 1 base from V and 2 bases from J, leaving 9 bases between.